These 3 T cell receptor beta chains were all obtained from the same sample, sequenced in a study of shared clonotypes between healthy human individuals. Assay used: immunoSEQ multiplex PCR; TCRdb lists only in-frame clones, some missing. The table records about 1.1 million clones, 75% to 85% of them present only once. Material: memory CD4+ T cells from PBMCs. Subset described: CD45RA-negative fraction. Every receptor here comes from a man between 18 and 29 years old in good health. Some clones in this sample may be carry-over from other donors' samples.

The chain is built from TRBV29-1 and TRBJ1-1; D is undetermined. Germline V lookup: CDR1 SQVTM, CDR2 ANQGSEA. V was trimmed by 6 bases and J by 4 bases, leaving 12 bases between them. This CDR3 is 12 amino acids long. This CDR3 is CSVAPKSTEAFF. For the CDR3, the DNA is TGCAGCGTCGCCCCTAAGAGCACTGAAGCTTTCTTT.

The chain uses TRBV4-1 and TRBJ1-4; D ambiguous. The CDR3 covers 12 residues. The V end lost 2 bases, the J end lost 4 bases, and 2 bases lay between the germline ends. Germline V CDR1 and CDR2: MGHRA, YSYEKL. CDR3 sequence (DNA): TGCGCCAGCAGCCAAAATAATGAAAAACTGTTTTTT. It encodes CASSQNNEKLFF.

This clone was found a few times. V gene TRBV5-1 combines with J gene TRBJ1-2; 11 bases align to TRBD1. The germline CDR1 and CDR2 sequences are SGHRS and YFSETQ. The CDR3 is made up of 18 amino acids. V was clipped by 4 bases and J by 6 bases; unmatched bases: 17. The CDR3 here is CASSRNSLLGTGGDGYTF. CDR3 bases: TGCGCCAGCAGCCGTAACTCGCTCTTAGGGACAGGGGGAGATGGCTACACCTTC. Looking up the rest from reference TRBV5-1 and TRBJ1-2 gives the full variable domain: KAGVTQTPRYLIKTRGQQVTLSCSPISGHRSVSWYQQTPGQGLQFLFEYFSETQRNKGNFPGRFSGRQFSNSRSEMNVSTLELGDSALYLCASSRNSLLGTGGDGYTFGSGTRLTVV.